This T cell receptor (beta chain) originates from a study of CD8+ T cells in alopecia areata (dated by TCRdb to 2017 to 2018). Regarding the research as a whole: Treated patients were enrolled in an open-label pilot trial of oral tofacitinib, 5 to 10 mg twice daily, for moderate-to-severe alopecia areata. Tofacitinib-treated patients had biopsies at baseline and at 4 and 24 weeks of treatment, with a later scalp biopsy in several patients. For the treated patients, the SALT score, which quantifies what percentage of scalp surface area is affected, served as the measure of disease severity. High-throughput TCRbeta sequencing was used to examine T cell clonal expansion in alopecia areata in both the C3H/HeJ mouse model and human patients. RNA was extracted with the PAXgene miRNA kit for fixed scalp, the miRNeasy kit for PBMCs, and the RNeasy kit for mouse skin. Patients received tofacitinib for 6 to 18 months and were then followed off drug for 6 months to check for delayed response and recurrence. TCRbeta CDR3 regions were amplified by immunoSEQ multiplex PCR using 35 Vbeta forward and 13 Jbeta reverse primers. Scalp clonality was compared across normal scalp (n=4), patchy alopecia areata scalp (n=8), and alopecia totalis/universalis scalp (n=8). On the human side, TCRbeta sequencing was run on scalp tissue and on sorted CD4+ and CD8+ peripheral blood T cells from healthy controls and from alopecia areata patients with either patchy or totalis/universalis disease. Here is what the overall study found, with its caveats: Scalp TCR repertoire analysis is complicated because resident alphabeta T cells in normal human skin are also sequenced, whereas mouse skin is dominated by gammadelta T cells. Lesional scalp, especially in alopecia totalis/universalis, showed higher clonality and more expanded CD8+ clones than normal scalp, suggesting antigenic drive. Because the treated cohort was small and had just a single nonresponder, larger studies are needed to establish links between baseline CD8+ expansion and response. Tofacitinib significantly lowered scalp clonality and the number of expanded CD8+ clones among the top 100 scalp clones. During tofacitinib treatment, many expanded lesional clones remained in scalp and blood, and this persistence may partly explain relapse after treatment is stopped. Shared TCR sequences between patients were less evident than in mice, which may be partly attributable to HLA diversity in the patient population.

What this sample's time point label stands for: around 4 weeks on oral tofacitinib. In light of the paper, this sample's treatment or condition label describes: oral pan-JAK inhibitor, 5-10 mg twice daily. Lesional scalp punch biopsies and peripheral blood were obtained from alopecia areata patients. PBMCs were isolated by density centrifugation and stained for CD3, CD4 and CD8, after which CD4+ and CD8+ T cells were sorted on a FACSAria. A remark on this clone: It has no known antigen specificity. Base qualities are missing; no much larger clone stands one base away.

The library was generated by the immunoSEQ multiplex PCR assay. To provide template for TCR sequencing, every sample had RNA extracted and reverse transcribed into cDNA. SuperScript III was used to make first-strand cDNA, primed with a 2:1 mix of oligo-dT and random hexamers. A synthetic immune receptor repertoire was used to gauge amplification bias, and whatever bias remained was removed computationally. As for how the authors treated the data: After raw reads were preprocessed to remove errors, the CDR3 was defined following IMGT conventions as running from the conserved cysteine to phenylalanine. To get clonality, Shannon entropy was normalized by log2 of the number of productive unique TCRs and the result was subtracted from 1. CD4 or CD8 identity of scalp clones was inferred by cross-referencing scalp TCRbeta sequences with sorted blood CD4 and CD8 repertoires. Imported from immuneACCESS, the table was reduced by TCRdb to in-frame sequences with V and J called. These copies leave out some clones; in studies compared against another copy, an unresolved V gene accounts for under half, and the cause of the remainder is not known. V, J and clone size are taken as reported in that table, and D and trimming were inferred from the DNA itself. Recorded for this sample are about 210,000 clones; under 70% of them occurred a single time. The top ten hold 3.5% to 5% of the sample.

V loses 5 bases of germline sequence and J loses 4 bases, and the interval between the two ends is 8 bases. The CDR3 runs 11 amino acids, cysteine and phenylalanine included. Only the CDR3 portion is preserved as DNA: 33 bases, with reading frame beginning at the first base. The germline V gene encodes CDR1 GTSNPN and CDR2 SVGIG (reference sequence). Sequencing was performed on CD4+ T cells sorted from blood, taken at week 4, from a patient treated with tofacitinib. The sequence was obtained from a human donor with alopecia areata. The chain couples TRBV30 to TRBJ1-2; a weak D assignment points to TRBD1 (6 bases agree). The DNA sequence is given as TGTGCCTGGGCAGGGGTCTATGGCTACACCTTC. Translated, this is CAWAGVYGYTF.